The 20 T cell receptor beta chains given below trace back to one sample, sequenced in a study of T cells in Graves' hyperthyroidism and ophthalmopathy. Amplification yielded TCR beta CDR3 regions, with RNA transcripts as the source. Using the HTBI primer set, a first-round RT-PCR was run on the TCR CDR3. TCRdb re-called the multiplex PCR reads with MiXCR, one entry per CDR3 protein. Of more than 500,000 distinct CDR3 sequences detected, over 35% appear once; the ten largest clones hold about 45%. The sample was peripheral blood or thyroid tissue (not recorded which). The receptors come from an adult woman with Graves' disease, either hyperthyroidism or ophthalmopathy (not recorded which).

V and J are TRBV2 and TRBJ1-6, with 9 bases that match TRBD1. The CDR3 runs to 15 residues. Germline loops: CDR1 SNHLY, CDR2 FYNNEI. Germline trimming cut 6 bases from V and 9 bases from J; bases unmatched to any gene: 9. The CDR3 nucleotides read TGTGCCAGCAGACGGACAGGGGCAGTCGGTTCACCCCTCCACTTT. This translates into CASRRTGAVGSPLHF. The full variable domain, with the rest looked up from reference TRBV2 and TRBJ1-6, is EPEVTQTPSHQVTQMGQEVILRCVPISNHLYFYWYRQILGQKVEFLVSFYNNEISEKSEIFDDQFSVERPDGSNFTLKIRSTKLEDSAMYFCASRRTGAVGSPLHFGNGTRLTVT.

The chain is built from TRBV29-1 and TRBJ2-5; a weak D match, TRBD1 (6 bases). The germline CDR1 and CDR2 sequences are SQVTM and ANQGSEA. The CDR3 spans 13 residues. The V end was cut by 4 bases, the J end by 5 bases, with 14 bases between. The CDR3 region has the DNA TGCAGCGTTGCCGACGGACAGAGCGAGACCCAGTACTTC. Its translation: CSVADGQSETQYF.

This clonotype has only a few counts. This chain links TRBV5-4 with TRBJ1-3, with TRBD1 matching over 7 bases. Germline assignment: CDR1 SGHNT and CDR2 YYREEE (reference sequence). This CDR3 comprises 15 residues. J was trimmed by 2 bases and V by 4 bases; bases with no gene match: 6. CDR3 residues: CASSPGTVPGNTIYF. The CDR3 DNA reads as TGTGCCAGCAGCCCCGGGACAGTCCCTGGAAACACCATATATTTT. Drawing the rest from reference TRBV5-4 and TRBJ1-3, the complete variable domain is ETGVTQSPTHLIKTRGQQVTLRCSSQSGHNTVSWYQQALGQGPQFIFQYYREEENGRGNFPPRFSGLQFPNYSSELNVNALELDDSALYLCASSPGTVPGNTIYFGEGSWLTVV.

This clonotype has a count of ten or more. This rearrangement joins TRBV20-1 to TRBJ2-5, with D tentatively TRBD1 (5 bases). CDR3 size: 13 residues. Trimming shortened V by 1 base and J by 5 bases, and 11 bases separated the two germline ends. The germline V gene encodes CDR1 DFQATT and CDR2 SNEGSKA (reference sequence). CDR3 DNA sequence: TGCAGTGCTAGAGTGCAGGGTGGGGAGACCCAGTACTTC. This encodes CSARVQGGETQYF.

This chain uses TRBV5-6 with TRBJ2-5, with D maybe TRBD2 (6 bases). V was trimmed by 0 bases and J by 2 bases, leaving 14 bases between them. The CDR3 consists of 16 residues. From germline, CDR1 is SGHDT and CDR2 YYEEEE. Written as DNA, the CDR3 is TGTGCCAGCAGCTTGGGGGGACTTTTCCTTCAAGAGACCCAGTACTTC. Translation: CASSLGGLFLQETQYF.

V is TRBV7-6 and J is TRBJ2-7, with D possibly matching TRBD2 (6 bases). The CDR3 contains 15 residues. V dropped 5 bases and J dropped 0 bases, with 14 bases sitting between them. Germline assignment: CDR1 SGHVS and CDR2 FNYEAQ. The CDR3 is CASSHMGGDSYEQYF. CDR3 sequence (DNA): TGTGCCAGCAGCCACATGGGGGGAGACTCCTACGAGCAGTACTTC.

For this clonotype: The junction differs from germline at one of its ends, possibly a read error. This rearrangement joins TRBV10-3 to TRBJ2-6; D is possibly TRBD1 or TRBD2 (5 bases each). The germline V gene has CDR1 ENHRY and CDR2 SYGVKD. The CDR3 spans 12 residues. The CDR3 spells CAISEFYRTEAF. In DNA form, the CDR3 reads TGTGCCATCAGTGAGTTTTACAGGACTGAAGCTTTC.

At least ten counts were recorded for this clonotype. The V gene is TRBV7-2, the J gene TRBJ1-2; TRBD1 is a possible D gene (5 bases). Trimming pared 2 bases from V and 4 bases from J, leaving 8 bases between. Germline CDR1 and CDR2: SGHTA and FQGNSA. This CDR3 is 13 amino acids long. The CDR3 DNA reads as TGTGCCAGCAGCTTATCAGGGATCTATGGCTACACCTTC. This sequence encodes CASSLSGIYGYTF.

CDR3 region: CSASPGQRPYGYTF. The DNA for the CDR3 is TGCAGTGCTAGTCCGGGACAGAGACCCTATGGCTACACCTTC. The V call is TRBV20-1, the J call TRBJ1-2; TRBD1 agrees at 7 bases. V lost 3 bases, J lost 4 bases, and 8 bases stayed unmatched. Germline V gene lookup returns CDR1 DFQATT and CDR2 SNEGSKA (reference sequence). This CDR3 is 14 amino acids long.

The CDR3 here is CASSPVLSGNTIYF. In DNA form, the CDR3 reads TGTGCCAGCAGCCCTGTCTTGTCTGGAAACACCATATATTTT. The V call is TRBV7-9, the J call TRBJ1-3; D not certain. Trimming stripped 5 bases from V and 1 base from J, with 9 bases between. The CDR3 totals 14 residues. Germline loops: CDR1 SEHNR, CDR2 FQNEAQ (reference sequence).

The chain joins TRBV5-1 to TRBJ2-7; 8 positions agree with TRBD1. Looked up from germline, CDR1 is SGHRS and CDR2 is YFSETQ. This CDR3 has 13 amino acids. V shed 6 bases, J shed 2 bases, and the junction held 4 bases outside the gene matches. CDR3 coding DNA: TGCGCCAGCATGGCAGGGGGCACCTACGAGCAGTACTTC. It translates to CASMAGGTYEQYF.

This clonotype was observed a single time. The chain links TRBV11-1 to TRBJ2-7, with D perhaps TRBD2 (5 bases). The V gene lost 8 bases and the J gene lost 5 bases, with 19 bases spanning the gap. CDR1 and CDR2 (germline): SGHAT, FQDESV (reference sequence). CDR3 length: 14 amino acids. CDR3 nucleotide sequence: TGTGCCAGCTCACTTTCCGGGGTTCGTGACGAGCAGTACTTC. Translated, it gives CASSLSGVRDEQYF.

The chain couples TRBV29-1 to TRBJ2-5, with 7 bases identical to TRBD2. This CDR3 has 15 amino acids. The J segment lost 7 bases and the V segment lost 7 bases, leaving 18 bases of the junction unmatched. Looked up from germline, CDR1 is SQVTM and CDR2 is ANQGSEA. DNA of the CDR3: TGCAGCGCCTTGGACGGGGGGATGGAATTTCGGACCCAGTACTTC. This codes for CSALDGGMEFRTQYF.

Note on this clonotype: As the CDR3 is not closed by the conserved phenylalanine or tryptophan, this likely results from a read error. Because the CDR3's place on the DNA is in doubt, the DNA is left out and the CDR3 is given as listed by TCRdb. V usage is TRBV7-2 and J usage is TRBJ2-5; the D call in the table, TRBD1, was not verified against the DNA. From its first to its last residue, the CDR3 has 11 amino acids. The germline gives CDR1 SGHTA, CDR2 FQGNSA. This chain's CDR3 is CASSLGPGQNY.

This clonotype has a count of ten or more. V gene TRBV2 combines with J gene TRBJ2-5; D is possibly TRBD1 (6 bases). This CDR3 spans 14 amino acids. Germline lookup yields CDR1 SNHLY and CDR2 FYNNEI. The ends were cut back, 5 bases at V and 0 bases at J, with 10 bases in the middle. The CDR3 here is CASSKDRNQETQYF. Here the CDR3 DNA reads TGTGCCAGCAGTAAGGACAGAAACCAAGAGACCCAGTACTTC.

The sample holds one count of this clonotype. This sequence joins TRBV9 and TRBJ1-1; D is ambiguous. Germline values: CDR1 SGDLS, CDR2 YYNGEE. V lost 0 bases and J 14 bases, leaving 14 bases between the germline ends. The CDR3 consists of 12 residues. CDR3 coding DNA: TGTGCCAGCAGCGTAGAGGCAGGACCCGCGTTCTTT. This sequence encodes CASSVEAGPAFF.

CDR3 sequence: CAISESASPSYEQYF. For the CDR3, the DNA is TGTGCCATCAGTGAGTCGGCCTCCCCCTCCTACGAGCAGTACTTC. The rearrangement links TRBV10-3 to TRBJ2-7; D remains unclear. V was pared by 0 bases and J by 0 bases, with 9 bases between. CDR3 size: 15 residues. The germline gives CDR1 ENHRY, CDR2 SYGVKD.

A remark on this clonotype: An end of the junction does not agree with germline; a read error may underlie this. V is TRBV5-1 and J is TRBJ1-3; maybe TRBD1 (6 bases). The germline V gene has CDR1 SGHRS and CDR2 YFSETQ. The CDR3 extends over 17 amino acids. The CDR3 sequence: CASSLEPTGLVGNTIYF. The CDR3 coding sequence is TGTGCCAGCAGCTTGGAACCGACAGGCCTGGTGGGAAACACCATATATTTT.

Concerning this clonotype: A much larger clone differs by one base, so this may be a read error. The V call is TRBV7-9, the J call TRBJ2-7; 12 bases fit TRBD1. The CDR3 is 17 residues long. Germline values: CDR1 SEHNR, CDR2 FQNEAQ (reference sequence). The J segment lost 5 bases and the V segment lost 5 bases, leaving 13 bases of the junction unmatched. For the CDR3, the DNA is TGTGCCAGCAGCCCCTCTGCGGGACAGGGGGCCAGTAACGAGCAGTACTTC. Translation: CASSPSAGQGASNEQYF.

This clonotype came up many times. The chain couples TRBV4-1 to TRBJ1-4, with no clear D. The CDR3 is made up of 14 amino acids. Germline lookup yields CDR1 MGHRA and CDR2 YSYEKL. The germline V and J ends were trimmed by 3 bases and 7 bases, with 12 bases remaining between them. CDR3 loop: CASSHTDNREKLFF. CDR3 sequence (DNA): TGCGCCAGCAGCCATACAGATAACCGTGAAAAACTGTTTTTT.